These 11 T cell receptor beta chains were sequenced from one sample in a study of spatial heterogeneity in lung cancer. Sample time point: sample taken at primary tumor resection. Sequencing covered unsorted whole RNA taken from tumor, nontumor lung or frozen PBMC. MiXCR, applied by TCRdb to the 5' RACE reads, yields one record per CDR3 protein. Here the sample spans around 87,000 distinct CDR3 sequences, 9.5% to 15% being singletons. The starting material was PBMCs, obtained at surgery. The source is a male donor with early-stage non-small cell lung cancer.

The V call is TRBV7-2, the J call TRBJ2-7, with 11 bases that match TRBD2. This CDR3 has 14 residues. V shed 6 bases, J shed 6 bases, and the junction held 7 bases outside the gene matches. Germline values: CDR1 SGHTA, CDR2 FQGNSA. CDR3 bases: TGTGCCAGCAGGAATAGCGGGAGGGCCGGCGAGCAGTACTTC. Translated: CASRNSGRAGEQYF.

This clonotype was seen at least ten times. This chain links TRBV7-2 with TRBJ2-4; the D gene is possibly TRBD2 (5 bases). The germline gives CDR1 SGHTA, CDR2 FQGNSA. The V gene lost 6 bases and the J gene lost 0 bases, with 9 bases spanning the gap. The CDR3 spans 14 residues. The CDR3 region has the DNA TGTGCCAGCAGTGGACTCCTAGCCAAAAACATTCAGTACTTC. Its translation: CASSGLLAKNIQYF.

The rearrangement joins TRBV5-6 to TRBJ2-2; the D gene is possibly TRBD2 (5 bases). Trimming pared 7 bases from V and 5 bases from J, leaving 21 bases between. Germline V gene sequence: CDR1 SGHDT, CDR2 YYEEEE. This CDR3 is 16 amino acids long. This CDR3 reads CASCPGGRAGTGELFF. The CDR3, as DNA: TGTGCCAGCTGTCCCGGTGGCCGGGCGGGTACCGGGGAGCTGTTTTTT. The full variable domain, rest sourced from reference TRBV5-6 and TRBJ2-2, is DAGVTQSPTHLIKTRGQQVTLRCSPKSGHDTVSWYQQALGQGPQFIFQYYEEEERQRGNFPDRFSGHQFPNYSSELNVNALLLGDSALYLCASCPGGRAGTGELFFGEGSRLTVL.

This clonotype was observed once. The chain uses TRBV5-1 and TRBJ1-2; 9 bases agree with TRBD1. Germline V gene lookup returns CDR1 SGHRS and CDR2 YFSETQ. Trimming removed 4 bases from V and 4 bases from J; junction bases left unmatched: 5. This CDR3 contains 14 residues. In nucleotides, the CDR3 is TGCGCCAGCAGCAGGGGGACAGGGACCTATGGCTACACCTTC. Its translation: CASSRGTGTYGYTF. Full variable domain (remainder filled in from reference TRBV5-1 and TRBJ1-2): KAGVTQTPRYLIKTRGQQVTLSCSPISGHRSVSWYQQTPGQGLQFLFEYFSETQRNKGNFPGRFSGRQFSNSRSEMNVSTLELGDSALYLCASSRGTGTYGYTFGSGTRLTVV.

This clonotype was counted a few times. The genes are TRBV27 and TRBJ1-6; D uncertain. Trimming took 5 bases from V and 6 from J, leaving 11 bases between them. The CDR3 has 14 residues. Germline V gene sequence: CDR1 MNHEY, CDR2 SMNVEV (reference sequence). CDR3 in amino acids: CASSGDYRNSPLHF. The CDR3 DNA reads TGTGCCAGCAGTGGGGATTACCGTAATTCACCCCTCCACTTT.

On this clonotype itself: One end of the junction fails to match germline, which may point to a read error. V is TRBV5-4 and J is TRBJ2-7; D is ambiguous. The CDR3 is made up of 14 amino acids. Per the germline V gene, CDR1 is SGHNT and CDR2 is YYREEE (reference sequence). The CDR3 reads CTSSPRAPTYEQYF. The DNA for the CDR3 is TGTACCAGCAGCCCCCGGGCTCCAACCTACGAGCAGTACTTC.

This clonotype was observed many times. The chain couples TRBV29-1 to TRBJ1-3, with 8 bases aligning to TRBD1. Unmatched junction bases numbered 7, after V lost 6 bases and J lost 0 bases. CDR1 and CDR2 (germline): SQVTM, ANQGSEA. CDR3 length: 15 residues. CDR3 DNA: TGCAGCGTACAGACAGGGGCGAACTCTGGAAACACCATATATTTT. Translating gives CSVQTGANSGNTIYF.

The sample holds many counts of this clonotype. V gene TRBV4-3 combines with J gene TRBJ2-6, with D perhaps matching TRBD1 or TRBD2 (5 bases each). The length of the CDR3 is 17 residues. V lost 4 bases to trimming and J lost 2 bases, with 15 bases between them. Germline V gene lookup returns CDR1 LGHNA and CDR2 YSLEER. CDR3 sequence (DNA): TGCGCCAGCAGCCCGGGACCCTTCTCTGCTGGGGCCAACGTCCTGACTTTC. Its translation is CASSPGPFSAGANVLTF.

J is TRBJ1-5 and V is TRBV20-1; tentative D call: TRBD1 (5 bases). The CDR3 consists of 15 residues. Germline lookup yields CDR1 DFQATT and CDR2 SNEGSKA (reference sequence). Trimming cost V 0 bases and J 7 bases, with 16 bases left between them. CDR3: CSARDRDRDWQPQHF. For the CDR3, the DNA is TGCAGTGCTAGAGATAGGGACCGCGATTGGCAGCCCCAGCATTTT.

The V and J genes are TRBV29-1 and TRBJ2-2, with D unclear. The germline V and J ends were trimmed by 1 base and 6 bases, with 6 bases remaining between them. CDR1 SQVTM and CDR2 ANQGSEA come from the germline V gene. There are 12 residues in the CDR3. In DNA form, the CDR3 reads TGCAGCGTTGAAGGTTCCGCCGGGGAGCTGTTTTTT. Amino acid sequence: CSVEGSAGELFF.

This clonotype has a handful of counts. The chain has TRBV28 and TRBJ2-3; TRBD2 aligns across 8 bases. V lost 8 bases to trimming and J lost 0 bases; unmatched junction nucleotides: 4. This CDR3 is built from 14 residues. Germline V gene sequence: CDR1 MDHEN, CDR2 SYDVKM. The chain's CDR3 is CASWASGSTDTQYF. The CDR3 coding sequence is TGTGCCAGCTGGGCTAGCGGGAGCACAGATACGCAGTATTTT.